This T cell receptor beta chain is from a study of blood T cell repertoires in COVID-19. Study overall: The analysed material was cDNA or gDNA that came from T cells, B-cell-depleted T cells, or PBMCs.

Germline-derived CDR1 and CDR2 are SGHKS and YYEKEE (reference sequence). V shed 4 bases and J shed 2 bases, with 13 bases lying between them. The CDR3 covers 14 residues. Repertoires were generated with immunoSEQ multiplex PCR, while TCRdb's copy carries only in-frame clones and drops some. Of about 100,000 clones in the sample, nearly 90% are singletons; the top ten hold 5.5% to 6.5%. The receptor's source is a woman aged 60-70 years with acute or convalescent COVID-19. The sequenced sample consisted of peripheral blood. The chain links TRBV5-5 to TRBJ2-7, with D perhaps TRBD1 (6 bases). The CDR3 spells CASSPGQRPYEQYF. DNA for the CDR3: TGTGCCAGCAGCCCAGGACAGCGACCCTACGAGCAGTACTTC.